The 27 T cell receptor beta chains given below trace back to one sample, sequenced in a study of T cell repertoires in cytomegalovirus infection. TCRdb reanalysed the reads using MiXCR and keeps one entry per CDR3 protein. The sample has over 250,000 distinct CDR3 sequences; about 20% are singletons. What these receptors recognize is not known. The material was cultured PBMCs, obtained from culture after CMV antigen stimulation. These receptors originate from a human donor in good health (CMV status not recorded). Some clones in this sample may be carry-over from other donors' samples.

This clonotype was seen repeatedly, ten times or more. V and J are TRBV10-3 and TRBJ1-5, with 7 bases that match TRBD1. This CDR3 spans 14 amino acids. Germline assignment: CDR1 ENHRY and CDR2 SYGVKD. V was clipped by 5 bases and J by 1 base; unmatched bases: 2. DNA for the CDR3: TGTGCCATCAGTAGGGACAGCAGCAATCAGCCCCAGCATTTT. It is translated as CAISRDSSNQPQHF.

This clonotype was seen repeatedly, ten times or more. The chain recombines TRBV12-3 or TRBV12-4 with TRBJ2-7, with D perhaps TRBD2 (5 bases). The CDR3 sequence is 16 residues long. Trimming shortened V by 3 bases and J by 0 bases, and 15 bases separated the two germline ends. This CDR3 is CASSFMGSGSSYEQYV. The CDR3 nucleotides are TGTGCCAGCAGTTTTATGGGTTCGGGGAGCTCCTACGAGCAGTACGTC.

CDR3 amino acids: CASSSASVSSYNEQFF. The CDR3 region has the DNA TGTGCCAGCAGCTCTGCTAGCGTCAGCTCCTACAATGAGCAGTTCTTC. This sequence joins TRBV11-1 and TRBJ2-1; D is perhaps TRBD2 (6 bases). The CDR3 length is 16 residues. V gave up 4 bases and J gave up 0 bases, with 13 bases separating them. The germline CDR1 and CDR2 sequences are SGHAT and FQDESV (reference sequence).

This clonotype was seen more than once but under ten times. The chain has TRBV7-2 and TRBJ2-7, with a possible D match to TRBD1 (5 bases). The V end lost 1 base, the J end lost 6 bases, and 7 bases lay between the germline ends. The V gene's germline CDR1 is SGHTA and CDR2 FQGNSA. The CDR3 contains 12 residues. The CDR3 region is CASSLDRGEQYF. For the CDR3, the DNA is TGTGCCAGCAGCTTAGATAGGGGCGAGCAGTACTTC.

The chain has TRBV27 and TRBJ2-3, with D possibly TRBD1 on 5 matching bases. In germline, CDR1 is MNHEY, CDR2 SMNVEV (reference sequence). Deletions cut 6 bases from V and 4 bases from J, with 14 bases between. The length of the CDR3 is 14 residues. The CDR3 reads CASRRLGASDTQYF. CDR3 DNA sequence: TGTGCCAGCAGAAGACTTGGGGCCTCAGATACGCAGTATTTT.

CDR3 DNA: TGTGCCAGCAGCCCCCTGCGGGACTACGAGCAGTACTTC. This encodes CASSPLRDYEQYF. The genes are TRBV5-6 and TRBJ2-7; D is possibly TRBD2 (6 bases). Germline V gene data show CDR1 as SGHDT and CDR2 as YYEEEE. The CDR3 length is 13 residues. Trimming took 4 bases from V and 3 from J, leaving 11 bases between them. The variable domain in full, with the rest retrieved from reference TRBV5-6 and TRBJ2-7, is DAGVTQSPTHLIKTRGQQVTLRCSPKSGHDTVSWYQQALGQGPQFIFQYYEEEERQRGNFPDRFSGHQFPNYSSELNVNALLLGDSALYLCASSPLRDYEQYFGPGTRLTVT.

Only a few counts were recorded for this clonotype. The V gene is TRBV4-3, the J gene TRBJ1-4, with D possibly TRBD1 on 5 matching bases. The V and J ends lost 1 base and 7 bases respectively, with 16 bases between them. CDR1 and CDR2 (germline): LGHNA, YSLEER. CDR3 length equals 16 residues. The CDR3 region is CASSQVPSGHGEKLFF. CDR3 nucleotide sequence: TGCGCCAGCAGCCAAGTCCCTTCAGGGCACGGTGAAAAACTGTTTTTT.

This clonotype has just a few counts. The V and J genes are TRBV7-2 and TRBJ1-4, with D perhaps matching TRBD1 (6 bases). The CDR3 spans 16 residues. CDR1 is SGHTA, CDR2 FQGNSA, per germline. V lost 5 bases, J lost 5 bases, and 18 bases lay in between. The CDR3: CASSLHPGQVNEKLFF. The DNA of the CDR3 is TGTGCCAGCAGCCTCCATCCGGGACAAGTAAATGAAAAACTGTTTTTT.

V is TRBV3-1 and J is TRBJ2-1, with 15 positions matching TRBD2. CDR3 size: 16 residues. V trimming: 6 bases; J trimming: 9 bases; junction bases outside the gene matches: 9. Germline CDR1 LGHDT, CDR2 YNNKEL (reference sequence). CDR3 nucleotides: TGTGCCAGCAGGCCGACCTGGACTAGCGGGAGGGTTGAGCAGTTCTTC. Translated, it gives CASRPTWTSGRVEQFF.

This clonotype was seen more than once but under ten times. The chain joins TRBV6-2 or TRBV6-3 to TRBJ2-2; 8 bases fit TRBD2. This CDR3 region has 16 residues. The V segment lost 5 bases and the J segment 6 bases; nucleotides outside the gene matches: 11. Germline V lookup: CDR1 MNHEY, CDR2 SVGEGT. As DNA, the CDR3 is TGTGCCAGCAGTCCCCTAAGAGCGGGAGCACCCGGGGAGCTGTTTTTT. It translates to CASSPLRAGAPGELFF.

The rearrangement uses TRBV29-1 and TRBJ1-4; D might be TRBD1 (5 bases). The germline CDR1 and CDR2 sequences are SQVTM and ANQGSEA. The CDR3 totals 10 residues. V lost 6 bases and J lost 8, with 7 bases in between. The CDR3: CSVKGEKLFF. CDR3 DNA sequence: TGCAGCGTAAAGGGGGAAAAACTGTTTTTT.

This clonotype has only a few counts. The chain recombines TRBV20-1 with TRBJ2-1, with D perhaps matching TRBD2 (6 bases). V was trimmed by 3 bases and J by 6 bases, leaving 21 bases between them. The CDR3 covers 16 residues. The germline V gene has CDR1 DFQATT and CDR2 SNEGSKA (reference sequence). The CDR3 loop is CSARTTSRLGSNEQFF. In DNA form, the CDR3 reads TGCAGTGCTAGGACGACTAGTCGTCTTGGTAGCAATGAGCAGTTCTTC.

This clonotype was observed many times. The chain is built from TRBV7-2 and TRBJ2-1; D gene unclear. The CDR3 has 14 amino acids. V lost 1 base to trimming and J lost 7 bases, with 11 bases between them. Germline CDR1 reads SGHTA; CDR2 reads FQGNSA. The CDR3 sequence is CASSLDFYRNEQFF. The CDR3 coding sequence is TGTGCCAGCAGCTTAGATTTCTACCGGAATGAGCAGTTCTTC.

The table lists this clonotype with a few counts. The V and J genes are TRBV7-8 and TRBJ2-1; 8 bases agree with TRBD1. The CDR3 is made up of 14 amino acids. CDR1 is SGHVS, CDR2 FQNEAQ, per germline. The ends lost 0 bases at V and 7 bases at J; junction bases unmatched: 2. For the CDR3, the DNA is TGTGCCAGCAGCTTAGCTCAGGGGGCTAATGAGCAGTTCTTC. Translating gives CASSLAQGANEQFF.

The chain carries TRBV28 and TRBJ2-7; 7 bases line up with TRBD1. Germline V gene sequence: CDR1 MDHEN, CDR2 SYDVKM. V lost 6 bases to trimming and J lost 2 bases; unmatched junction nucleotides: 10. The CDR3 is made up of 15 amino acids. The CDR3 reads CASSRGGQGAYEQYF. Written as DNA, the CDR3 is TGTGCCAGCAGCCGAGGCGGGCAGGGGGCCTACGAGCAGTACTTC. Full variable domain (rest looked up from reference TRBV28 and TRBJ2-7): DVKVTQSSRYLVKRTGEKVFLECVQDMDHENMFWYRQDPGLGLRLIYFSYDVKMKEKGDIPEGYSVSREKKERFSLILESASTNQTSMYLCASSRGGQGAYEQYFGPGTRLTVT.

This clonotype showed up many times. This sequence joins TRBV7-8 and TRBJ2-5; D remains ambiguous. This CDR3 spans 16 amino acids. The V gene's germline CDR1 is SGHVS and CDR2 FQNEAQ. V was trimmed by 1 base and J by 5 bases, leaving 17 bases between them. The CDR3, as DNA: TGTGCCAGCAGCTTAGGAAGGTCGGAGCGTCAGGAGACCCAGTACTTC. Protein: CASSLGRSERQETQYF.

In its sample, this clonotype was seen a few times. CDR3 DNA sequence: TGTGCCAGCAGCAACACAGTTTATGGCTACACCTTC. Protein product: CASSNTVYGYTF. This chain links TRBV6-1 with TRBJ1-2; D is unclear. This CDR3 is 12 amino acids long. Germline CDR1 MNHNS, CDR2 SASEGT. Deletions cut 6 bases from V and 5 bases from J, with 10 bases between.

This clonotype was counted ten times or more. The chain carries TRBV12-3 or TRBV12-4 and TRBJ2-3; possible D gene TRBD2, 6 bases. The CDR3 is made up of 12 amino acids. V gave up 4 bases and J gave up 5 bases, with 7 bases separating them. CDR3 sequence: CASSSAGDTQYF. The CDR3 region has the DNA TGTGCCAGCAGTTCAGCGGGAGATACGCAGTATTTT.

This clonotype was found a few times. The chain recombines TRBV6-1 with TRBJ2-2; 11 bases fit TRBD2. This CDR3 spans 15 amino acids. V shed 6 bases, J shed 6 bases, and the junction held 6 bases outside the gene matches. Germline CDR1 is MNHNS and CDR2 is SASEGT. This CDR3 reads CASSPASGGSGELFF. The DNA of the CDR3 is TGTGCCAGCAGCCCAGCTAGCGGGGGGTCCGGGGAGCTGTTTTTT.

This clonotype has just a few counts. The V call is TRBV6-1, the J call TRBJ2-1; TRBD2 agrees at 10 bases. CDR3 length equals 15 residues. The V segment lost 7 bases and the J segment 6 bases; nucleotides outside the gene matches: 9. Germline V lookup: CDR1 MNHNS, CDR2 SASEGT. CDR3 coding DNA: TGTGCCAGCACCCGGCGGCTAGCGGGAGCCAATGAGCAGTTCTTC. Residues: CASTRRLAGANEQFF.

This clonotype was counted ten times or more. The rearrangement uses TRBV11-1 and TRBJ1-2; unclear D gene. This CDR3 spans 13 amino acids. Germline loops: CDR1 SGHAT, CDR2 FQDESV (reference sequence). The V end lost 5 bases, the J end lost 0 bases, and 7 bases lay between the germline ends. The DNA for the CDR3 is TGTGCCAGCAGCCCCGAGGCTAACTATGGCTACACCTTC. Amino acid sequence: CASSPEANYGYTF.

The genes are TRBV19 and TRBJ1-4, with D tentatively TRBD1 (5 bases). CDR1 is LNHDA and CDR2 is SQIVND in the germline V gene (reference sequence). The length of the CDR3 is 15 residues. Between the trimmed V and J ends, which lost 1 base and 6 bases, there was a span of 12 bases. CDR3 protein: CASSIGRGSHEKLFF. The DNA of the CDR3 is TGTGCCAGTAGTATAGGTAGGGGATCTCATGAAAAACTGTTTTTT.

This clonotype was counted a few times. The chain uses TRBV30 and TRBJ2-1, with no clear D. Germline V gives CDR1 GTSNPN, CDR2 SVGIG (reference sequence). V gave up 2 bases and J gave up 5 bases, with 7 bases separating them. The CDR3 length is 12 residues. The CDR3 is CAWSHLNNEQFF. CDR3 coding DNA: TGTGCCTGGAGTCACCTCAACAATGAGCAGTTCTTC.

The V call is TRBV24-1, the J call TRBJ1-1; TRBD1 agrees at 7 bases. Per germline, CDR1 KGHDR and CDR2 SFDVKD. There are 12 residues in the CDR3. V lost 4 bases to trimming and J lost 10 bases; unmatched junction nucleotides: 5. The CDR3 reads CATSDPQGGAFF. CDR3 nucleotide sequence: TGTGCCACCAGTGACCCCCAGGGGGGAGCTTTCTTT.

The chain links TRBV28 to TRBJ2-5; 10 nucleotides align to TRBD1. The germline CDR1 and CDR2 sequences are MDHEN and SYDVKM. V shed 6 bases and J 5 bases; nucleotides not matched to a gene: 9. CDR3 length: 15 amino acids. For the CDR3, the DNA is TGTGCCAGCAGGGGGCCGGGACAGGGGTCGGAGACCCAGTACTTC. The encoded protein is CASRGPGQGSETQYF.

This clonotype came up a few times. This chain uses TRBV5-4 with TRBJ2-3, with 8 bases that match TRBD1. Germline CDR1 SGHNT, CDR2 YYREEE (reference sequence). V trimming: 6 bases; J trimming: 2 bases; junction bases outside the gene matches: 8. There are 15 residues in the CDR3. The CDR3 reads CASTPDRGATDTQYF. The CDR3 DNA follows: TGTGCCAGCACACCCGACAGGGGAGCCACAGATACGCAGTATTTT.

The genes are TRBV6-2 or TRBV6-3 and TRBJ2-1; D call uncertain. Germline loops: CDR1 MNHEY, CDR2 SVGEGT. The CDR3 has 15 amino acids. V lost 5 bases, J lost 3 bases, and 14 bases lay in between. The chain's CDR3 is CASSPSLNLYNEQFF. DNA for the CDR3: TGTGCCAGCAGTCCTTCGTTAAACCTCTACAATGAGCAGTTCTTC.